The 26 T cell receptor beta chains below all came from one sample that was sequenced in a study of T cells in Graves' hyperthyroidism and ophthalmopathy. Amplification yielded TCR beta CDR3 regions, with RNA transcripts as the source. Using the HTBI primer set, a first-round RT-PCR was run on the TCR CDR3. MiXCR, run by TCRdb on the multiplex PCR reads, gives a single entry per CDR3 protein. The sample holds 300,000 to 450,000 distinct CDR3 sequences, roughly 14% seen once. The sequenced sample consisted of blood. These TCRs come from a man under 40 with Graves' hyperthyroidism that later progressed to Graves' ophthalmopathy.

In this sample, this clonotype turned up many times. The chain's CDR3 is CASSYGQGGNTIYF. CDR3 nucleotides: TGTGCCAGCAGTTACGGACAGGGTGGAAACACCATATATTTT. V gene TRBV6-2 or TRBV6-3 combines with J gene TRBJ1-3, with TRBD1 identical over 8 bases. After removal of 2 bases from V and 3 bases from J, the junction contained 0 bases not matched to a gene. CDR1 MNHEY and CDR2 SVGEGT come from the germline V gene. The CDR3 extends over 14 amino acids.

This clonotype was picked up many times. The chain is built from TRBV12-3 or TRBV12-4 and TRBJ1-3, with D uncertain. Between the trimmed V and J ends, which lost 4 bases and 3 bases, there was a span of 7 bases. The CDR3 loop spans 13 amino acids. The CDR3 reads CASSSSNGNTIYF. CDR3 in DNA: TGTGCCAGCAGTTCGTCAAATGGAAACACCATATATTTT.

This clonotype was picked up many times. This chain connects TRBV29-1 to TRBJ2-7, with 10 bases matching TRBD1. After removal of 7 bases from V and 5 bases from J, the junction contained 14 bases not matched to a gene. Per germline, CDR1 SQVTM and CDR2 ANQGSEA. The CDR3 contains 15 residues. CDR3 amino acids: CSALDRTGGRHEQYF. CDR3 coding DNA: TGCAGCGCTCTAGACCGGACAGGGGGTCGACACGAGCAGTACTTC.

Only a few counts were recorded for this clonotype. The chain recombines TRBV20-1 with TRBJ2-1, with TRBD2 matching over 8 bases. The CDR3 length is 18 residues. Germline values: CDR1 DFQATT, CDR2 SNEGSKA (reference sequence). The V and J ends lost 0 bases and 6 bases, in that order; junction bases with no gene match: 16. This CDR3 is CSARDDGAKRGLTNEQFF. CDR3 nucleotide sequence: TGCAGTGCTAGAGATGACGGGGCAAAGCGGGGGTTGACCAATGAGCAGTTCTTC.

In its sample, this clonotype was seen a few times. The chain uses TRBV5-6 and TRBJ2-2, with TRBD1 identical over 7 bases. Losses at the gene ends were 2 bases for V and 6 bases for J; bases not matched to a gene: 7. The germline V gene encodes CDR1 SGHDT and CDR2 YYEEEE. This CDR3 spans 15 amino acids. CDR3 sequence reads: CASSLRGLKAGELFF. CDR3 DNA: TGTGCCAGCAGCTTAAGGGGGCTCAAGGCCGGGGAGCTGTTTTTT.

This clonotype was observed many times. CDR3 nucleotides: TGTTCCCCACAAGCGAGTAGCGGGGGAGATGAGCAGTTCTTC. It encodes CSPQASSGGDEQFF. V is TRBV2 and J is TRBJ2-1, with 9 bases that match TRBD2. There are 14 residues in the CDR3. Germline lookup yields CDR1 SNHLY and CDR2 FYNNEI.

There are a few counts of this clonotype. This chain links TRBV2 with TRBJ2-5; a possible D gene is TRBD1 (6 bases). Germline CDR1 is SNHLY and CDR2 is FYNNEI. Trimming shortened V by 3 bases and J by 1 base, and 9 bases separated the two germline ends. There are 14 residues in the CDR3. CDR3 in DNA: TGTGCCAGCAGTGACGAGACAGGCCAAGAGACCCAGTACTTC. Translated: CASSDETGQETQYF.

This clonotype was picked up many times. The V call is TRBV6-1, the J call TRBJ1-6; 10 nucleotides line up with TRBD1. The CDR3 sequence is 14 residues long. The germline V gene encodes CDR1 MNHNS and CDR2 SASEGT. Germline trimming cut 6 bases from V and 7 bases from J; bases unmatched to any gene: 3. In DNA, the CDR3 is TGTGCCAGCAGCACGGGACAGGGGAATTCACCCCTCCACTTT. Amino acids: CASSTGQGNSPLHF.

This clonotype has just a few counts. The gene calls are TRBV7-9 and TRBJ2-1; maybe TRBD2 (6 bases). In germline, CDR1 is SEHNR, CDR2 FQNEAQ (reference sequence). The ends were cut back, 3 bases at V and 0 bases at J, with 12 bases in the middle. The CDR3 sequence is 16 residues long. The CDR3 sequence: CASSFRSGSSYNEQFF. The CDR3, as DNA: TGTGCCAGCAGCTTCCGTTCCGGGAGCTCCTACAATGAGCAGTTCTTC. The whole variable domain, filled in from reference TRBV7-9 and TRBJ2-1, reads DTGVSQNPRHKITKRGQNVTFRCDPISEHNRLYWYRQTLGQGPEFLTYFQNEAQLEKSRLLSDRFSAERPKGSFSTLEIQRTEQGDSAMYLCASSFRSGSSYNEQFFGPGTRLTVL.

This clonotype came up a few times. The V call is TRBV5-1, the J call TRBJ2-3; 8 bases line up with TRBD2. V lost 4 bases and J lost 5; bases outside the gene matches: 6. This CDR3 has 14 residues. The germline gives CDR1 SGHRS, CDR2 YFSETQ. The CDR3 coding sequence is TGCGCCAGCAGCACGGGACTAGGTGGAGATACGCAGTATTTT. Encoded protein: CASSTGLGGDTQYF.

The table lists this clonotype with a count of one. Since a much larger clone is just one base distant, this may be a read error. J is TRBJ2-7 and V is TRBV9, with a weak D call TRBD1 (5 bases). Deletions cut 3 bases from V and 0 bases from J, with 10 bases between. This CDR3 has 14 amino acids. Germline CDR1 is SGDLS and CDR2 is YYNGEE. Here the CDR3 DNA reads TGTGCCAGCAGCGGACAGCCCTTCTCCTACGAGCAGTACTTC. Encoded protein: CASSGQPFSYEQYF.

This clonotype was detected many times. The chain has TRBV5-1 and TRBJ1-2; D may be TRBD1 (5 bases). V was shortened by 4 bases and J by 6 bases, with 22 bases between the two germline ends. There are 16 residues in the CDR3. CDR1 and CDR2 (germline): SGHRS, YFSETQ. The CDR3 region is CASSLLINSLQDGYTF. The CDR3 bases are TGCGCCAGCAGCCTCCTAATAAACAGCCTACAGGATGGCTACACCTTC.

This clonotype occurred many times. The rearrangement joins TRBV7-2 to TRBJ2-7; D gene uncertain. CDR1 is SGHTA, CDR2 FQGNSA, per germline. CDR3 length equals 14 residues. V was pared by 5 bases and J by 6 bases, with 17 bases between. In DNA form, the CDR3 reads TGTGCCAGCAGCAACTACGCTGCCTCACGCGAGCAGTACTTC. As protein: CASSNYAASREQYF.

The table lists this clonotype with a few counts. This chain links TRBV20-1 with TRBJ2-7, with 8 nucleotides matching TRBD1. CDR1 and CDR2 from the germline V gene are DFQATT and SNEGSKA (reference sequence). The CDR3 runs to 15 residues. V lost 6 bases to trimming and J lost 0 bases; unmatched junction nucleotides: 10. CDR3 nucleotides: TGCAGTGCATTCTCTGGGACAGGAATCTCCTACGAGCAGTACTTC. This encodes CSAFSGTGISYEQYF.

This clonotype was seen many times. V is TRBV30 and J is TRBJ1-1; tentatively, D is TRBD1 (6 bases). The CDR3 consists of 13 residues. CDR1 is GTSNPN, CDR2 SVGIG, per germline (reference sequence). V gave up 5 bases and J gave up 7 bases, with 17 bases separating them. CDR3 bases: TGTGCCTGGCAAGGGGGAAGAGGGATTGAAGCTTTCTTT. Translating it yields CAWQGGRGIEAFF.

This clonotype was counted only a few times. The chain is built from TRBV5-6 and TRBJ2-3; the D is unclear. This CDR3 region has 17 residues. Germline V gene sequence: CDR1 SGHDT, CDR2 YYEEEE. Trimming took off 1 base at V and 0 bases at J, with 15 bases between the two ends. CDR3 nucleotide sequence: TGTGCCAGCAGCTTGTATTTTCGGGCTCCTAGCACAGATACGCAGTATTTT. It specifies CASSLYFRAPSTDTQYF.

This clonotype appeared many times. The chain couples TRBV4-1 to TRBJ1-1, with no clear D. The V gene's germline CDR1 is MGHRA and CDR2 YSYEKL. V dropped 1 base and J dropped 2 bases, with 8 bases sitting between them. This CDR3 spans 14 amino acids. DNA for the CDR3: TGCGCCAGCAGCCAAGTGACAAGTAACACTGAAGCTTTCTTT. Translating gives CASSQVTSNTEAFF.

This clonotype was found many times. The V call is TRBV13, the J call TRBJ2-1, with TRBD1 matching 7 bases. Trimming cost V 6 bases and J 4 bases; bases outside gene matches: 12. The germline gives CDR1 PRHDT, CDR2 FYEKMQ (reference sequence). The CDR3 contains 16 residues. As DNA, the CDR3 is TGTGCCAGCAGAACGGCGACCGGGACAGCTTACAATGAGCAGTTCTTC. Protein sequence: CASRTATGTAYNEQFF.

This clonotype has at least ten counts. The V and J genes are TRBV28 and TRBJ1-1; TRBD1 might be the D (5 bases). The CDR3 is made up of 14 amino acids. The germline V gene encodes CDR1 MDHEN and CDR2 SYDVKM. With 11 bases removed from V and 1 base from J, the gap between germline ends came to 17 bases. The CDR3 nucleotides are TGTGCCGGAAGGGACCGGGGAGAGAACACTGAAGCTTTCTTT. Translating it yields CAGRDRGENTEAFF.

This clonotype was detected many times. The chain links TRBV2 to TRBJ1-4; the match to TRBD1 covers 8 bases. Unmatched junction bases numbered 4, after V lost 5 bases and J lost 5 bases. From germline, CDR1 is SNHLY and CDR2 FYNNEI. The CDR3 runs to 14 residues. CDR3 loop: CASSPGQANEKLFF. The CDR3 nucleotides are TGTGCCAGCAGTCCGGGACAGGCAAATGAAAAACTGTTTTTT.

This clonotype was counted a few times. V and J are TRBV6-4 and TRBJ2-1; D is unclear. V was trimmed by 0 bases and J by 3 bases, leaving 6 bases between them. Germline CDR1 MRHNA, CDR2 SNTAGT. CDR3 length: 14 amino acids. CDR3 sequence (DNA): TGTGCCAGCAGTGACTCTCCAGGCTACAATGAGCAGTTCTTC. This translates into CASSDSPGYNEQFF.

This clonotype was counted at least ten times. This chain connects TRBV2 to TRBJ2-7, with TRBD2 identical over 7 bases. This CDR3 has 17 amino acids. After removal of 8 bases from V and 0 bases from J, the junction contained 16 bases not matched to a gene. CDR1 is SNHLY, CDR2 FYNNEI, per germline. The CDR3 reads CASPKSGWRGTSYEQYF. DNA for the CDR3: TGTGCCAGCCCCAAAAGCGGGTGGCGGGGGACCTCCTACGAGCAGTACTTC. Supplemented by reference TRBV2 and TRBJ2-7, the full variable domain reads EPEVTQTPSHQVTQMGQEVILRCVPISNHLYFYWYRQILGQKVEFLVSFYNNEISEKSEIFDDQFSVERPDGSNFTLKIRSTKLEDSAMYFCASPKSGWRGTSYEQYFGPGTRLTVT.

The chain carries TRBV9 and TRBJ2-2; 9 bases fit TRBD2. The germline V gene has CDR1 SGDLS and CDR2 YYNGEE. Losses at the gene ends were 0 bases for V and 7 bases for J; bases not matched to a gene: 10. This CDR3 spans 17 amino acids. The CDR3 coding sequence is TGTGCCAGCAGCGTAGGCGCGAGCGGGGGGCGAGGCGGGGAGCTGTTTTTT. Protein: CASSVGASGGRGGELFF.

This rearrangement joins TRBV4-1 to TRBJ2-7; 8 positions agree with TRBD2. This CDR3 contains 14 residues. The J segment lost 4 bases and the V segment lost 4 bases, leaving 6 bases of the junction unmatched. CDR1 is MGHRA and CDR2 is YSYEKL in the germline V gene. CDR3 region: CASSRTGGGYEQYF. The CDR3, as DNA: TGCGCCAGCAGCCGGACTGGCGGGGGGTACGAGCAGTACTTC.

The chain joins TRBV13 to TRBJ2-5, with D possibly called TRBD1 or TRBD2 (5 bases each). The CDR3 is 14 residues long. Per germline, CDR1 PRHDT and CDR2 FYEKMQ (reference sequence). With 5 bases removed from V and 5 bases from J, the gap between germline ends came to 15 bases. CDR3 region: CASSTTGPRETQYF. DNA of the CDR3: TGTGCCAGCAGCACCACGGGGCCCCGGGAGACCCAGTACTTC.

This clonotype was counted at least ten times. The rearrangement uses TRBV7-8 and TRBJ2-6, with TRBD1 matching over 7 bases. After removal of 6 bases from V and 2 bases from J, the junction contained 4 bases not matched to a gene. This CDR3 contains 15 residues. Per the germline V gene, CDR1 is SGHVS and CDR2 is FQNEAQ. The CDR3 DNA reads as TGTGCCAGCAGATACAGGGGCCCTGGGGCCAACGTCCTGACTTTC. Residues: CASRYRGPGANVLTF.